The entry below gives a single TCR beta chain sequence along with its context. Its antigen is unknown. The record has no base qualities; no much larger clone is one base away. V loses 5 bases at its end and J loses 6 bases; junction bases beyond the gene matches: 10. CDR1 and CDR2 (MNHEY, SMNVEV) derive from the germline V gene (reference sequence). The CDR3 covers 14 residues, taking in both the cysteine and the phenylalanine. Only CDR3 DNA remains: 42 bases, in frame from the first base. Using the deep immunoSEQ assay, multiplex PCR amplified TCR CDR3 regions from genomic DNA. Genomic DNA extracted from each cell subset was distributed evenly over all wells of several immunoSEQ 96-well plates, and each plate served as one replicate. For sorted subsets, each replicate PCR was loaded with approximately 0.2 ug genomic DNA, equivalent to some 27,000 T cell genomes. Purified libraries were measured with a Qubit 3.0 fluorometer, size-checked on a Bioanalyzer 2100, and measured again with the KAPA Library Quantification kit. Every immunoSEQ 96-well plate was sequenced on a dedicated single-read 150-cycle Illumina NextSeq 550 flow cell. Concerning the study's data processing: Because the immunoSEQ output held only junctional sequences and lacked quality scores, the filtering could not match the filtering applied to full-length reads. To assign V/J genes and CDR3, sequences were annotated against IMGT germline references using PyIR, a Python wrapper for IgBLAST v1.9. Any read was removed if the V/J assignment was weak (E-value above 1e-6), the CDR3 was missing, or the read contained stop codons, out-of-frame junctions, or ambiguous translated residues. V3J clonotypes were defined as sequences sharing an identical inferred V gene, J gene, and CDR3 amino acid sequence. Percentage overlap between repertoires was calculated by dividing the number of shared unique clonotypes by the size of the smaller repertoire. Richness of each repertoire was evaluated using RTK rarefaction, the Chao1 estimator, and Recon v2.1 estimates of unobserved clonotypes. Generation probabilities were computed with OLGA for all TCRbeta clonotypes obtained by the gDNA method from several donors. Held by TCRdb, this immuneACCESS table contains in-frame sequences only and omits some clones. Under half of the omission traces to an unresolved V gene where checked; the cause of the rest is unknown. The V and J calls and clone size are taken from that table; D and trimming were inferred from the DNA. In all, the sample holds more than 2 million clones, and nearly 97% of those were seen once. Together, the top ten hold more than 0.1% of the sample.

This sample is drawn from a study of shared clonotypes between healthy human individuals (dated by TCRdb to the early 2020s). With respect to the entire study: The cohort included a few men and a couple of women between 18 and 49 years of age. Different laboratories and diverse techniques were used to prepare libraries and sequence TCR repertoires, to increase sequencing depth and limit assay-specific biases. Each donor's leukapheresis produced roughly between roughly 0.85 and 10 billion PBMCs. For each donor, CD4 naive and CD4 memory were each run on three plates, CD8 naive on two plates, and CD8 memory on one plate. The study deeply sequenced blood TCR repertoires of several healthy adults to estimate repertoire size and the extent of clonotype sharing between individuals.

The investigation overall reported the following: About 5% of naive CD4, 3% to 3.5% of naive CD8, 2.3% of memory CD4, and more than 0.35% of memory CD8 clonotypes were shared across several donors. The genetic and exposure-history diversity represented was limited by the small number of donors. Larger estimated clonotype richness was generally found for naive subsets than for memory subsets. Pairwise subsampling led to the expectation that sequencing depth would affect the degree of clonotype sharing among donors. Rarefaction of sorted-subset datasets indicated incomplete sequencing despite the large sequencing depth. Compared with non-shared clonotypes, the clonotypes found in all four sorted-subset donors had higher generation probabilities. Sampling was limited to blood, and TCR repertoires in tissue likely differ from TCR repertoires in blood.

The donors were healthy, HIV-negative adults with no recently reported acute infections or vaccinations. Only Caucasian adults living in Nashville, Tennessee, USA were represented among the donors. CD4+ T cells were enriched by magnetic negative selection, after which naive cells were positively selected on CD45RA and the negative fraction was taken as the memory subset. After blood collection by leukapheresis, PBMCs were isolated using Ficoll-Histopaque density gradient centrifugation and then cryopreserved in the vapor phase of liquid nitrogen. Purity and quantity of every magnetically sorted T cell population were checked by analytical flow cytometry. Genomic DNA was isolated from each sorted fraction and quantified by UV absorbance on a Nanodrop 2000c.

The material sequenced was naive CD4+ T cells sorted from blood. The cell subset or site tag for this specimen amounts to: CD45RA+ positively selected. This receptor was taken from a man aged 18 to 30 in good health. Recombination linked TRBV27 to TRBJ2-7; 7 of the junction bases match TRBD1. The CDR3 protein is CASSPSPTGIEQYF. Read as DNA, the sequence is TGTGCCAGCAGTCCCTCCCCGACAGGGATCGAGCAGTACTTC.